These 13 T cell receptor beta chains were sequenced from one sample in a study of cytomegalovirus exposure and HLA in healthy donors. Primers included in the PCR were 60 Vbeta and 13 Jbeta primers. TCRdb's table, derived via immunoSEQ multiplex PCR, lists solely in-frame clones and lacks some. The sample has 170,000 or so clones, around 77% seen once. The sequenced sample consisted of PBMCs. The source of these receptors is a woman aged 45 to 65 in good health and CMV-seropositive.

With regard to this clone: At one end the junction does not follow the germline gene, possibly because of a read error. The chain joins TRBV4-2 to TRBJ2-7; 8 bases align to TRBD2. CDR1 is LGHNA and CDR2 is YNFKEQ in the germline V gene. The CDR3 runs 15 residues. The CDR3: CARSPAGVPFYEQYF. The CDR3 bases are TGTGCCAGAAGCCCAGCGGGGGTCCCCTTCTACGAGCAGTACTTC.

The V gene is TRBV5-1, the J gene TRBJ2-3, with TRBD2 identical over 12 bases. Trimming cost V 4 bases and J 2 bases; bases outside gene matches: 5. Germline V CDR1 and CDR2: SGHRS, YFSETQ. There are 16 residues in the CDR3. This chain's CDR3 is CASSPGLAGTTDTQYF. CDR3 DNA sequence: TGCGCCAGCAGCCCGGGACTAGCGGGCACCACAGATACGCAGTATTTT. Looking up the rest from reference TRBV5-1 and TRBJ2-3 gives the full variable domain: KAGVTQTPRYLIKTRGQQVTLSCSPISGHRSVSWYQQTPGQGLQFLFEYFSETQRNKGNFPGRFSGRQFSNSRSEMNVSTLELGDSALYLCASSPGLAGTTDTQYFGPGTRLTVL.

The rearrangement joins TRBV7-3 to TRBJ1-1; D is possibly TRBD1 (6 bases). The germline CDR1 and CDR2 sequences are SGHTA and FQGTGA. With 6 bases removed from V and 2 bases from J, the gap between germline ends came to 10 bases. CDR3 length: 13 residues. CDR3 sequence reads: CASRTGPNTEAFF. The DNA for the CDR3 is TGTGCCAGCAGAACAGGGCCCAACACTGAAGCTTTCTTT.

V gene TRBV19 combines with J gene TRBJ2-6, with 8 bases lining up with TRBD1. Germline CDR1 reads LNHDA; CDR2 reads SQIVND (reference sequence). This CDR3 has 17 residues. J was trimmed by 0 bases and V by 3 bases; bases with no gene match: 4. Written as DNA, the CDR3 is TGTGCCAGTAGTATGGGGACAGGCCCCTCTGGGGCCAACGTCCTGACTTTC. Encoded protein: CASSMGTGPSGANVLTF.

The chain has TRBV28 and TRBJ2-1; D gene uncertain. The V gene lost 3 bases and the J gene lost 8 bases, with 11 bases spanning the gap. Germline CDR1 MDHEN, CDR2 SYDVKM. The CDR3 length is 13 residues. This chain's CDR3 is CASSFKFRDEQFF. DNA of the CDR3: TGTGCCAGCAGTTTCAAATTTCGGGATGAGCAGTTCTTC.

The chain uses TRBV9 and TRBJ2-1, with TRBD2 matching 7 bases. Germline values: CDR1 SGDLS, CDR2 YYNGEE. The CDR3 runs to 19 residues. After removal of 0 bases from V and 5 bases from J, the junction contained 17 bases not matched to a gene. CDR3 coding DNA: TGTGCCAGCAGCGTAGGTCTCCTCGGAGCGGGGATATTCCACAATGAGCAGTTCTTC. Its translation: CASSVGLLGAGIFHNEQFF.

The chain employs TRBV5-1 and TRBJ2-1; possible D gene TRBD2, 7 bases. Germline CDR1 SGHRS, CDR2 YFSETQ. Trimming left V 0 bases short and J 2 bases short, with 18 bases between. The CDR3 is 18 residues long. In nucleotides, the CDR3 is TGCGCCAGCAGCTTGGCCCTATCGACGGGGGGCGCCTACAATGAGCAGTTCTTC. Translating gives CASSLALSTGGAYNEQFF.

There are a few counts of this clone. V gene TRBV29-1 combines with J gene TRBJ1-3; 8 nucleotides align to TRBD1. The ends lost 8 bases at V and 0 bases at J; junction bases unmatched: 6. The CDR3 consists of 14 residues. Germline V gene data show CDR1 as SQVTM and CDR2 as ANQGSEA. The CDR3 DNA reads as TGCAGCCCGGACAGGGCCTTCTCTGGAAACACCATATATTTT. It encodes CSPDRAFSGNTIYF.

The chain couples TRBV6-4 to TRBJ1-6, with 7 bases lining up with TRBD1. Germline lookup yields CDR1 MRHNA and CDR2 SNTAGT. The CDR3 runs to 15 residues. The V segment lost 4 bases and the J segment 5 bases; nucleotides outside the gene matches: 5. CDR3 protein: CASSANRGDNSPLHF. The CDR3 DNA follows: TGTGCCAGCAGTGCCAACAGGGGAGATAATTCACCCCTCCACTTT.

This chain joins TRBV5-4 and TRBJ2-7, with D uncertain. V shed 1 base and J shed 2 bases, with 7 bases lying between them. This CDR3 spans 13 amino acids. The germline V gene has CDR1 SGHNT and CDR2 YYREEE (reference sequence). CDR3 sequence (DNA): TGTGCCAGCAGCTTGAACAGTCCCTACGAGCAGTACTTC. It codes for CASSLNSPYEQYF.

This clone was recorded once. The chain links TRBV28 to TRBJ2-1; 8 bases fit TRBD1. CDR3 size: 15 residues. The V gene's germline CDR1 is MDHEN and CDR2 SYDVKM. Trimming took 5 bases from V and 3 from J; bases not matched to a gene: 6. CDR3 sequence reads: CASSARTGSYNEQFF. CDR3 in DNA: TGTGCCAGCAGTGCCAGGACAGGGAGCTACAATGAGCAGTTCTTC.

In this sample, this clone turned up a few times. The rearrangement joins TRBV7-2 to TRBJ1-5; D not resolved. The CDR3 is 13 residues long. With 0 bases removed from V and 9 bases from J, the gap between germline ends came to 9 bases. CDR1 and CDR2 from the germline V gene are SGHTA and FQGNSA. The CDR3, as DNA: TGTGCCAGCAGCTTAGCGGGGAGGGTGCCCCAGCATTTT. Protein: CASSLAGRVPQHF. Supplemented by reference TRBV7-2 and TRBJ1-5, the full variable domain reads GAGVSQSPSNKVTEKGKDVELRCDPISGHTALYWYRQSLGQGLEFLIYFQGNSAPDKSGLPSDRFSAERTGGSVSTLTIQRTQQEDSAVYLCASSLAGRVPQHFGDGTRLSIL.

The rearrangement joins TRBV10-1 to TRBJ2-7, with 8 bases identical to TRBD2. From germline, CDR1 is WNHNN and CDR2 SYGVQD (reference sequence). This CDR3 spans 17 amino acids. The ends lost 3 bases at V and 0 bases at J; junction bases unmatched: 10. The chain's CDR3 is CASSDQFRGGFSYEQYF. Here the CDR3 DNA reads TGCGCCAGCAGTGACCAATTCCGGGGGGGCTTCTCCTACGAGCAGTACTTC.